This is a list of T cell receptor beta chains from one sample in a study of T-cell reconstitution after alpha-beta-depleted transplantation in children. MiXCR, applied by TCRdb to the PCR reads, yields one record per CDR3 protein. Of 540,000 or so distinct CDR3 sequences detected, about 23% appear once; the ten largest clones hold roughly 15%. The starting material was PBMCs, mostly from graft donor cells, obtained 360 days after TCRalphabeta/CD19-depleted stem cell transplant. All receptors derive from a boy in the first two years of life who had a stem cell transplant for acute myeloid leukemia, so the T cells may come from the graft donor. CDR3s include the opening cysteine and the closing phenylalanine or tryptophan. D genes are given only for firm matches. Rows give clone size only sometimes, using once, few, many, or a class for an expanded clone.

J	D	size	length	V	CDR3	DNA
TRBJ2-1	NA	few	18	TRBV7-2	CASSLTQGTALTYNEQFF	TGTGCCAGCAGCTTAACCCAAGGGACCGCCTTAACCTACAATGAGCAGTTCTTC
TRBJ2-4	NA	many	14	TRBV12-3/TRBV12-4	CASSATNAKNIQYF	TGTGCCAGCAGCGCCACTAACGCCAAAAACATTCAGTACTTC
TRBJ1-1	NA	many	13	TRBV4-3	CASSLMRASEAFF	TGCGCCAGCAGCCTTATGAGGGCGAGTGAAGCTTTCTTT
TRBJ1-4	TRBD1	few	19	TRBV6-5	CASSYFPIGQDTTNEKLFF	TGTGCCAGCAGTTACTTCCCGATCGGACAGGATACAACTAATGAAAAACTGTTTTTT
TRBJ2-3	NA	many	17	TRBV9	CASSVTPGHSSTDTQYF	TGTGCCAGCAGCGTAACCCCCGGACATTCTAGCACAGATACGCAGTATTTT
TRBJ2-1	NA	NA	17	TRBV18	CASSLTTTGVGYNEQFF	TGTGCCAGCTCACTTACGACCACGGGGGTCGGCTACAATGAGCAGTTCTTC
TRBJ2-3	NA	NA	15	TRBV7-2	CASSSLAGLTDTQYF	TGTGCCAGCAGCTCCCTAGCCGGGCTCACAGATACGCAGTATTTT
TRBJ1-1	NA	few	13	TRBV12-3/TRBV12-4	CASSSLVNTEAFF	TGTGCCAGCAGTTCGTTAGTGAACACTGAAGCTTTCTTT
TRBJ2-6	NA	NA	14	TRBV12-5	CASGLTTGANVLTF	TGTGCTAGTGGTTTGACAACTGGGGCCAACGTCCTGACTTTC
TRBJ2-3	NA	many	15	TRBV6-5	CASSWSRTSTDTQYF	TGTGCCAGCAGTTGGTCCAGGACTAGCACAGATACGCAGTATTTT
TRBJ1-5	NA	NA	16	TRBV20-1	CSARDPWQSLNQPQHF	TGCAGTGCTAGAGATCCCTGGCAGTCCTTAAATCAGCCCCAGCATTTT
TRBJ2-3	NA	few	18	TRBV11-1	CASSLTGGTGVSTDTQYF	TGTGCCAGCAGCTTGACGGGCGGCACCGGAGTCAGCACAGATACGCAGTATTTT
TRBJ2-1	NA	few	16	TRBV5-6	CASSLYGGVVHNEQFF	TGTGCCAGCAGCTTGTATGGGGGTGTAGTCCACAATGAGCAGTTCTTC
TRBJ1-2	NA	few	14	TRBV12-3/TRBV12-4	CASSFSTGLYGYTF	TGTGCCAGCAGTTTTTCAACAGGGCTCTATGGCTACACCTTC
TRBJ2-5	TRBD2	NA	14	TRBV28	CATDLGGGPETQYF	TGTGCCACGGACTTGGGGGGGGGACCAGAGACCCAGTACTTC
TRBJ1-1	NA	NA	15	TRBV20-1	CSARDPGGPNTEAFF	TGCAGTGCTAGAGATCCGGGGGGCCCGAACACTGAAGCTTTCTTT